These T cell receptor beta chains were read from a single sample in a study of blood T cell repertoires in COVID-19. This table comes from immunoSEQ multiplex PCR, and its TCRdb copy is limited to in-frame clones, with some not included. The sample holds 200,000 or so clones; roughly 89% are singletons and the top ten take around 6.9%. The specimen sequenced was peripheral blood. All receptors derive from a man aged 55 to 70 who had recovered from COVID-19. CDR3s leave out the opening cysteine and the closing phenylalanine or tryptophan. D genes are given only for firm matches.

v_gene	j_gene	d_gene	CDR3aa
TRBV19	TRBJ1-2	TRBD1	ASSNPDRAYGYT
TRBV9	TRBJ2-7	-	ASSVAMGGPYEQY
TRBV27	TRBJ1-1	TRBD1	ASSLRFGTGFI
TRBV10-3	TRBJ1-5	TRBD1	AIRQGTGQPQH
TRBV4-1	TRBJ1-2	-	ASSQLTERHGYT
TRBV24-1	TRBJ2-5	TRBD2	ATSDPSGGVETQY
TRBV2	TRBJ2-7	-	ASSEFETGY
TRBV15	TRBJ1-5	-	ATSREGSVRDQPQH
TRBV4-1	TRBJ1-2	-	ASSLQGPYGYT
TRBV7-3	TRBJ2-1	TRBD1	ASSLGQGGEQF
TRBV6-1	TRBJ1-4	-	ASSDRGEGTNEKLF
TRBV6-5	TRBJ1-6	TRBD1	ASSYSGAGGVSPLH
TRBV18	TRBJ2-1	TRBD2	ASSLLAGGGNEQF
TRBV5-6	TRBJ2-1	-	ASRHDISNEQF
TRBV9	TRBJ2-3	-	ASSVAPLASGSDTQY
TRBV30	TRBJ2-3	TRBD2	AWSLGPSGTDTQY
TRBV6-2/TRBV6-3	TRBJ2-7	TRBD2	ASSPLAGVRYEQY
TRBV18	TRBJ2-6	-	ASSPTGYGSGANVLT
TRBV4-3	TRBJ2-1	-	ASSQRGSEQF
TRBV5-1	TRBJ2-3	-	ASSLAGSTDTQY
TRBV27	TRBJ1-6	TRBD1	ASRQTTGAVHSPLH
TRBV19	TRBJ1-5	-	ASSTGMRQPQH
TRBV7-2	TRBJ1-6	-	ASSLEGNNSPLH
TRBV11-2	TRBJ1-1	-	ASSSGEGTHEAF
TRBV30	TRBJ2-3	TRBD1	AWSVPGQGGTQY
TRBV6-5	TRBJ2-3	-	ASRVTGWRTDTQY
TRBV27	TRBJ1-1	TRBD1	ASSPITGVNTEAF
TRBV7-3	TRBJ2-5	TRBD1	ASSRGRGLQETQY
TRBV30	TRBJ2-5	TRBD1	AWSADRGQETQY
TRBV7-9	TRBJ2-1	TRBD1	ASSLGRQGRHEQF
TRBV5-1	TRBJ2-2	TRBD1	ASSSPTGTGELF
TRBV7-2	TRBJ1-5	-	ASSFTRGNQPQH
TRBV19	TRBJ1-2	-	ASLRGGVSYGYT
TRBV10-3	TRBJ2-3	TRBD1	AIKRDRGFGTDTQY
TRBV28	TRBJ1-3	-	ASSLRGGRVSGNTIY
TRBV6-5	TRBJ2-1	-	ASSFRTSHEQF
TRBV27	TRBJ2-1	-	ASNRKGPPTYNEQF
TRBV7-9	TRBJ1-2	-	ASSRNSGGYT
TRBV7-9	TRBJ2-1	TRBD2	ASSLRSSGHNEQF
TRBV18	TRBJ2-3	-	ASSARLTGTDTQY